The clone carrying this T cell receptor (beta chain) was found once. Its antigen is unidentified. Everyone who donated was a Caucasian adult who lived in Nashville, Tennessee. CDR3 length: 14 residues. The V segment lost 0 bases and the J segment 11 bases; nucleotides outside the gene matches: 6. The germline CDR1 and CDR2 sequences are SGHTS and YDEGEE. Several immunoSEQ 96-well plates shared each subset's DNA, each plate a replicate. The method was immunoSEQ multiplex PCR; TCRdb's version includes in-frame clones alone and lacks a portion of them. The table has roughly 1 million clones, about 76% seen once; the top ten hold roughly 1.4%. This sample was taken from a study of shared clonotypes between healthy human individuals. General study findings and limits: Generation probabilities of non-shared clonotypes were lower (relative to those shared by all four donors).

The chain uses TRBV5-8 and TRBJ2-1, with 9 bases identical to TRBD2. This clonotype was obtained from a man aged 18 to 29 in good health. The source material was memory CD4+ T cells sorted from blood. Sample subset: CD45RA-negative fraction. Here the CDR3 reads CASSLDLRGGQQFF. In DNA, the CDR3 is TGTGCCAGCAGCTTGGATTTGCGGGGGGGCCAGCAGTTCTTC.